The T cell receptor beta chain under discussion was sequenced for a study of blood T cell repertoires in COVID-19 (dated by TCRdb to 2018 to 2020). At the level of the whole study: Collaborator samples came from the United States, Italy and Spain and covered acute and convalescent phases of COVID-19. Deeply sampled blood TCRbeta repertoires from subjects exposed to, actively infected with, or recovered from COVID-19 were included in the dataset. Where HLA class I and class II types were available, the types were taken from metadata supplied by the sample provider, not from assay-based typing. The sample metadata nearly always contained a de-identified subject ID, COVID-19 status, age in years and sex. Samples came from the ongoing ImmuneRACE study (first 160 participants) plus 1,254 subjects from 6 global collaborators. The repertoires were released in a freely available public database meant as a resource for research on the immune response to SARS-CoV-2. The material from the prospective study consisted of cDNA or gDNA derived from T cells, B-cell-depleted T cells, or PBMCs.

In the case of this clone: Its antigen has not been determined. Nothing much larger sits one base from this clone, and base qualities are not available.

General study outcomes and caveats: The quantity of clinical and demographic metadata differed by source and by participant and was supplied without curation.

The immunoSEQ Assay, a bias-controlled multiplex PCR, was used to amplify TCRbeta CDR3 regions from genomic DNA. As for how the authors treated the data: The number of nucleated cells in each sample was estimated by amplification of reference gene primers within the assay. To quantify the absolute abundance of each unique TCRbeta CDR3 rearrangement, sequence reads were collapsed and filtered. For each sample, productive Simpson clonality was calculated as the square root of Simpson's diversity index across productive rearrangements. This is the immuneACCESS table as TCRdb keeps it, with only in-frame sequences that have V and J called. A part of the clones is gone; compared with another copy, unresolved V genes explain less than half, and the rest is unexplained. V, J and clone size were drawn from that table, and D and trimming were deduced from the DNA. This sample lists some 220,000 clones; around 90% were detected once. The top ten hold roughly 12% of the sample.

The CDR3 has 12 amino acids, counting the end cysteine and phenylalanine. Only the CDR3 DNA is retained, 36 bases long and in frame from the first base. V and J lose 4 bases and 7 bases, and a span of 10 bases separates them. CDR1 and CDR2 are drawn from the germline V gene (reference sequence): LGHDT, YNNKEL. Another Seattle source contributed samples from volunteer blood donors who had recovered from COVID-19. Whole blood was collected in K2EDTA tubes by collaborating institutions according to the institutions' own protocols. For TCRbeta analysis, collaborator samples were shipped as frozen whole blood, as isolated PBMCs, or as DNA extracted from either sample type.

The sequence was obtained from a woman in her late teens or twenties who had recovered from COVID-19. The chain joins TRBV3-1 (or the pseudogene TRBV3-2) to TRBJ1-1, with TRBD1 perhaps the D gene, on 6 matching bases. Sequencing was carried out using peripheral blood. DNA sequence: TGTGCCAGCAGCCGAACAGGGAGTGAAGCTTTCTTT. Its product reads: CASSRTGSEAFF.